The 30 T cell receptor beta chains reported below all come from one sample, sequenced in a study of T cell repertoires in aging, cancer and after chemotherapy. Peripheral blood genomic DNA, not sorted cells or RNA, was the template. TRB rearrangements spanning V, D and J were amplified using mixed TRB-A/B primers. TCRdb independently ran MiXCR on the multiplex PCR reads; one entry per CDR3 protein. The data show roughly 2,500 distinct CDR3 sequences, under 35% seen once. The sequenced sample was blood. Receptors were obtained from a human donor with a solid tumor.

The rearrangement uses TRBV2 and TRBJ2-3; D call uncertain. The V gene's germline CDR1 is SNHLY and CDR2 FYNNEI. Between the trimmed V and J ends, which lost 1 base and 8 bases, there was a span of 10 bases. CDR3 length: 13 amino acids. CDR3 region: CASSEDGKATQYF. In DNA form, the CDR3 reads TGTGCCAGCAGTGAAGACGGCAAAGCTACGCAGTATTTT.

This clonotype is medium-sized in the sample. The chain joins TRBV19 to TRBJ2-7; D might be TRBD1 or TRBD2, each matching 5 bases. Trimming removed 3 bases at V and 0 bases at J, with 9 bases between. Germline V gene sequence: CDR1 LNHDA, CDR2 SQIVND (reference sequence). This CDR3 comprises 14 residues. CDR3 nucleotides: TGTGCCAGTAGTATTACGAGGGGCTCCTACGAGCAGTACTTC. Translation: CASSITRGSYEQYF.

V gene TRBV10-3 combines with J gene TRBJ2-3; TRBD1 aligns across 10 bases. The V segment lost 0 bases and the J segment 8 bases; nucleotides outside the gene matches: 5. The CDR3 is 15 residues long. Germline V lookup: CDR1 ENHRY, CDR2 SYGVKD. This CDR3 is CAISESTGGAGTQYF. The CDR3 bases are TGTGCCATCAGTGAGTCGACAGGGGGCGCAGGTACGCAGTATTTT.

V usage is TRBV6-1 and J usage is TRBJ1-1, with TRBD1 matching over 7 bases. Germline assignment: CDR1 MNHNS and CDR2 SASEGT. CDR3 length: 14 residues. J lost 3 bases, V lost 7 bases, and 8 bases had no gene match. CDR3 bases: TGTGCCAGCATCGGACAGGAAAGCTACACTGAAGCTTTCTTT. It encodes CASIGQESYTEAFF.

There are a few counts of this clonotype. V gene TRBV7-2 combines with J gene TRBJ2-7; 10 bases are shared with TRBD2. The length of the CDR3 is 16 residues. Germline-derived CDR1 and CDR2 are SGHTA and FQGNSA. V trimming: 4 bases; J trimming: 3 bases; junction bases outside the gene matches: 9. The CDR3 is CASSSLGSGGRYEQYF. DNA for the CDR3: TGTGCCAGCAGCTCCCTGGGTAGCGGGGGGCGCTACGAGCAGTACTTC.

This clonotype was observed a handful of times. V and J are TRBV19 and TRBJ1-1, with unresolved D. V was shortened by 1 base and J by 4 bases, with 13 bases between the two germline ends. The CDR3 is 15 amino acids. The germline V gene has CDR1 LNHDA and CDR2 SQIVND (reference sequence). In DNA, the CDR3 is TGTGCCAGTAGTATAGGGGGATCAGTGAGCACTGAAGCTTTCTTT. It translates to CASSIGGSVSTEAFF.

This chain uses TRBV23-1 with TRBJ2-1; the D is unclear. TRBV23-1 is an ORF for which the function is uncertain. This CDR3 has 15 amino acids. Trimming took 0 bases from V and 3 from J, leaving 9 bases between them. The CDR3: CASSQSVSGYNEQFF. The CDR3 DNA follows: TGCGCCAGCAGTCAATCGGTGTCCGGCTACAATGAGCAGTTCTTC.

This clonotype is labeled as medium-sized. This chain uses TRBV27 with TRBJ1-2, with TRBD1 as a possible D gene (5 bases). V lost 6 bases and J lost 4, with 15 bases in between. In germline, CDR1 is MNHEY, CDR2 SMNVEV (reference sequence). This CDR3 is built from 14 residues. The CDR3 nucleotides read TGTGCCAGCAGCCAATACTCAGGGCCCTATGGCTACACCTTC. Translation: CASSQYSGPYGYTF.

This clonotype has just a few counts. The chain employs TRBV24-1 and TRBJ2-2; D is ambiguous. The length of the CDR3 is 12 residues. The V and J ends lost 5 bases and 5 bases respectively, with 5 bases between them. The germline gives CDR1 KGHDR, CDR2 SFDVKD. CDR3 in amino acids: CATSGWTGELFF. The CDR3 DNA reads TGTGCCACCAGTGGATGGACCGGGGAGCTGTTTTTT.

This clonotype was observed a few times. The V call is TRBV7-6, the J call TRBJ1-3; D may be TRBD1 (5 bases). Germline CDR1 reads SGHVS; CDR2 reads FNYEAQ. This CDR3 region has 16 residues. V was clipped by 5 bases and J by 0 bases, with 14 bases between them. The CDR3 reads CASSADAGTSGNTIYF. CDR3 DNA: TGTGCCAGCAGCGCCGACGCCGGGACCTCTGGAAACACCATATATTTT.

This clonotype was seen a handful of times. This sequence joins TRBV19 and TRBJ2-2; 7 bases are a match to TRBD1. This CDR3 comprises 14 residues. Germline CDR1 LNHDA, CDR2 SQIVND (reference sequence). The trim removed 10 bases at V and 7 bases at J, leaving 12 bases unmatched. As DNA, the CDR3 is TGTGCCACCAGGCGACAGGGAAGGGGCGGGGAGCTGTTTTTT. Protein product: CATRRQGRGGELFF.

Comment on this clonotype: Since the CDR3 does not end with the conserved phenylalanine or tryptophan, this likely comes from a read error. V usage is TRBV6-2 or TRBV6-3 and J usage is TRBJ1-1; D gene uncertain. Germline values: CDR1 MNHEY, CDR2 SVGEGT. This CDR3 has 16 amino acids. The V and J ends lost 4 bases and 4 bases respectively, with 19 bases between them. CDR3 amino acids: CASSSYLRSAGTEAFL. The CDR3 DNA sequence: TGTGCCAGCAGTTCTTACCTACGATCCGCGGGCACTGAAGCTTTCCTT.

This clonotype was recorded a few times. This chain joins TRBV11-2 and TRBJ2-7, with a tentative D call TRBD2 (5 bases). Germline loops: CDR1 SGHAT, CDR2 FQNNGV. V lost 1 base and J lost 4, with 11 bases in between. This CDR3 has 14 amino acids. For the CDR3, the DNA is TGTGCCAGCAGCTTAGGGCTAGCAGTTTACGAGCAGTACTTC. This codes for CASSLGLAVYEQYF. Complete variable domain (other parts from reference TRBV11-2 and TRBJ2-7): EAGVAQSPRYKIIEKRQSVAFWCNPISGHATLYWYQQILGQGPKLLIQFQNNGVVDDSQLPKDRFSAERLKGVDSTLKIQPAKLEDSAVYLCASSLGLAVYEQYFGPGTRLTVT.

In the case of this clonotype: A read error may be the cause here, since a much bigger clone is one base away. The chain joins TRBV6-5 to TRBJ2-1; perhaps TRBD2 as D (5 bases). This CDR3 comprises 13 residues. Germline CDR1 and CDR2: MNHEY and SVGAGI. Trimming took off 7 bases at V and 9 bases at J, with 16 bases between the two ends. CDR3 coding DNA: TGTGCCAGCAATAAACTGGAGGTCGGTGAGCAGTTCTTC. It yields the protein CASNKLEVGEQFF.

This clonotype was recorded a few times. This chain uses TRBV20-1 with TRBJ1-5, with D hard to call. V lost 1 base and J 0 bases, leaving 7 bases between the germline ends. The germline CDR1 and CDR2 sequences are DFQATT and SNEGSKA (reference sequence). This CDR3 is built from 14 residues. CDR3 residues: CSARVWGSNQPQHF. The CDR3 nucleotides are TGCAGTGCTAGAGTATGGGGTAGCAATCAGCCCCAGCATTTT.

In regard to this clonotype: This may stem from a read error, because a much larger clone lies one nucleotide away. The rearrangement joins TRBV6-2 or TRBV6-3 to TRBJ2-3; weak D call: TRBD2 (5 bases). Germline loops: CDR1 MNHEY, CDR2 SVGEGT. V was trimmed by 8 bases and J by 6 bases, leaving 9 bases between them. This CDR3 has 11 residues. CDR3 sequence: CASAVADTQYF. The CDR3 DNA follows: TGTGCCAGCGCGGTAGCGGATACGCAGTATTTT.

This clonotype is medium-sized in the sample. The rearrangement links TRBV27 to TRBJ1-6; D gene unclear. Trimming took off 6 bases at V and 0 bases at J, with 9 bases between the two ends. The CDR3 is 15 amino acids. Germline V gene lookup returns CDR1 MNHEY and CDR2 SMNVEV (reference sequence). CDR3: CASRRPASYNSPLHF. CDR3 nucleotide sequence: TGTGCCAGCAGACGACCGGCCTCCTATAATTCACCCCTCCACTTT.

The chain is built from TRBV5-8 and TRBJ2-7; D remains ambiguous. V was trimmed by 0 bases and J by 0 bases, leaving 10 bases between them. Germline CDR1 is SGHTS and CDR2 is YDEGEE. The CDR3 extends over 15 amino acids. CDR3 loop: CASSLVARSSYEQYF. Here the CDR3 DNA reads TGTGCCAGCAGCTTGGTGGCAAGGAGCTCCTACGAGCAGTACTTC.

Turning to this clonotype: The junction and the germline gene differ at one end; a read error may be behind it. The chain links TRBV7-2 to TRBJ2-3; 7 bases align to TRBD1. CDR3 size: 14 residues. Germline-derived CDR1 and CDR2 are SGHTA and FQGNSA. The CDR3 is CASSARTGTDKQYF. CDR3 DNA: TGTGCCAGCAGCGCTAGGACAGGCACAGATAAGCAGTATTTT.

For this clonotype: A read error may explain this, as a much larger clone is one base away. The chain links TRBV6-1 to TRBJ2-1; no clear D. The V gene lost 6 bases and the J gene lost 8 bases, with 17 bases spanning the gap. This CDR3 is built from 14 residues. Germline V CDR1 and CDR2: MNHNS, SASEGT. The CDR3 reads CASSSEGPLDEQFF. The CDR3 DNA sequence: TGTGCCAGCAGCTCTGAAGGGCCCCTCGATGAGCAGTTCTTC.

By sample fraction, this clonotype is large. The rearrangement uses TRBV10-2 and TRBJ1-4; a possible D gene is TRBD1 (6 bases). The germline gives CDR1 WSHSY, CDR2 SAAADI. The V end lost 9 bases, the J end lost 4 bases, and 12 bases lay between the germline ends. This CDR3 contains 13 residues. The CDR3 region is CASTGHLNEKLFF. CDR3 sequence (DNA): TGCGCCAGTACGGGACACCTTAATGAAAAACTGTTTTTT.

As regards this clonotype: Just one base apart from a much larger clone, this may be a read error. CDR3 sequence (DNA): TGTGCCAGCAGACCGGACGGCAACTATGGCTACAACTTC. It encodes CASRPDGNYGYNF. V usage is TRBV12-3 or TRBV12-4 and J usage is TRBJ1-2; no clear D. The length of the CDR3 is 13 residues.

Notes on this clonotype: It may be a read error: a sequence one base away is much more abundant. V gene TRBV27 combines with J gene TRBJ2-7, with TRBD1 identical over 11 bases. This CDR3 comprises 13 residues. CDR1 is MNHEY and CDR2 is SMNVEV in the germline V gene (reference sequence). V gave up 8 bases and J gave up 9 bases; unmatched junction bases: 9. The CDR3 DNA follows: TGTGCCAGCGGTCATGGACAGGGGGCGCCGCAGTACTTC. It is translated as CASGHGQGAPQYF.

V is TRBV7-2 and J is TRBJ2-3, with D perhaps given as TRBD1 or TRBD2 (5 bases each). CDR3 length: 15 residues. Trimming took off 2 bases at V and 4 bases at J, with 13 bases between the two ends. CDR1 SGHTA and CDR2 FQGNSA come from the germline V gene. CDR3 DNA sequence: TGTGCCAGCAGCTTAACCCTGGGGCGGGCAGATACGCAGTATTTT. Its translation: CASSLTLGRADTQYF.

In its sample, this clonotype is medium-sized. The rearrangement links TRBV10-3 to TRBJ2-1; D is perhaps TRBD1 or TRBD2 (6 bases each). The germline gives CDR1 ENHRY, CDR2 SYGVKD. The germline V and J ends were trimmed by 6 bases and 9 bases, with 15 bases remaining between them. The CDR3 extends over 13 amino acids. This chain's CDR3 is CAISFGGEGEQFF. DNA for the CDR3: TGTGCCATCAGCTTCGGGGGCGAGGGTGAGCAGTTCTTC.

Relative to its sample, this clonotype is medium-sized. The rearrangement links TRBV5-4 to TRBJ2-5; either TRBD1 or TRBD2 may fit D (5 bases each). CDR3 length: 13 residues. Germline V CDR1 and CDR2: SGHNT, YYREEE (reference sequence). V lost 7 bases and J lost 2, with 12 bases in between. The CDR3 here is CASRDEPQETQYF. CDR3 DNA sequence: TGTGCCAGCCGGGACGAGCCACAAGAGACCCAGTACTTC.

As to this clonotype: One base away lies a much larger clone, so this may be a sequencing read error. The CDR3 bases are TGTGCCAGCACAGGCCAGGCGGGTTCACCCCTCAACTTT. This gives the protein CASTGQAGSPLNF. The J gene is TRBJ1-6, the V gene TRBV6-2 or TRBV6-3; D gene uncertain. This CDR3 is 13 amino acids long. Germline V gene lookup returns CDR1 MNHEY and CDR2 SVGEGT.

This clonotype was recorded a few times. V gene TRBV12-3 or TRBV12-4 combines with J gene TRBJ2-5; TRBD2 matches at 12 bases. The CDR3 runs to 16 residues. Trimming cost V 3 bases and J 0 bases; bases outside gene matches: 2. CDR3 amino acids: CASSFGLAGHQETQYF. As DNA, the CDR3 is TGTGCCAGCAGTTTCGGACTAGCGGGACACCAAGAGACCCAGTACTTC.

This chain joins TRBV14 and TRBJ1-2; the match to TRBD1 covers 11 bases. The germline V gene has CDR1 SGHDN and CDR2 FVKESK. The CDR3 is 18 residues long. The V and J ends lost 1 base and 4 bases, in that order; junction bases with no gene match: 11. CDR3 DNA: TGTGCCAGCAGCCAAGGTCCCGCACGGACAGGGGGCGTCTATGGCTACACCTTC. It translates to CASSQGPARTGGVYGYTF.

The chain joins TRBV28 to TRBJ2-7; D is possibly TRBD2 (5 bases). Germline loops: CDR1 MDHEN, CDR2 SYDVKM. The CDR3 consists of 13 residues. V lost 2 bases to trimming and J lost 3 bases, with 8 bases between them. This CDR3 is CASSLRGDYEQYF. The CDR3 region has the DNA TGTGCCAGCAGTTTACGGGGAGACTACGAGCAGTACTTC.